This record concerns one TCR beta chain sequence. This record comes from a study of blood T cell repertoires in COVID-19. About the study: Italy, Spain and the United States were the sources of the convalescent and acute COVID-19 samples. T cells, B-cell-depleted T cells, or PBMCs provided the cDNA or gDNA that served as material.

Authors' methods: The authors estimated nucleated cell counts from reference gene primer amplification. TCRdb's copy holds only in-frame clones and misses some; the assay was immunoSEQ multiplex PCR. That table is the source of V, J and clone size, and D and trimming were worked out from the DNA. The table shows roughly 84,000 clones, with roughly 76% occurring only once. Germline values: CDR1 MNHNS, CDR2 SASEGT. There are 16 residues in the CDR3. The V gene end was trimmed by 0 bases and the J gene end by 1 base; junction bases not matched to a gene: 5. The TCR sequence derives from a woman aged 45-60 years with acute or convalescent COVID-19. The chain combines TRBV6-1 with TRBJ2-5, with TRBD1 identical over 7 bases. Source material: peripheral blood. As DNA, the CDR3 is TGTGCCAGCAGTGAAGCGGGGCAGGGGGTCCAAGAGACCCAGTACTTC. Protein sequence: CASSEAGQGVQETQYF.